These T cell receptor beta chains were read from a single sample in a study of metastatic and nonmetastatic thyroid tumors. TCRdb re-called clones via MiXCR from the PCR reads. The table includes around 22,000 clones, about 20% detected once. Sequencing used tumor tissue. Receptors originate from a female donor with papillary thyroid cancer or a benign thyroid nodule (not recorded which). Some clones in this sample may be carry-over from other donors' samples. The CDR3 runs from the conserved cysteine through the conserved F or W. D genes are given only for firm matches. Clone size is shown for a subset of rows, as once, few, many or a class of expanded clone.

clone size	V gene	J gene	D gene	CDR3 DNA	CDR3 protein
few	TRBV28	TRBJ2-1	.	TGTGCCAGCAGCCGACCGGGGGTCACCTACAATGAGCAGTTCTTC	CASSRPGVTYNEQFF
.	TRBV7-6	TRBJ1-1	TRBD1	TGCGCCAGCAAGGGGACAGCGAACACTGAAGCTTTCTTT	CASKGTANTEAFF
.	TRBV28	TRBJ2-3	TRBD1	TGTGCCAGCAGTTTATACAACCCGGGCAGGGGGCGAGTAGATACGCAGTATTTT	CASSLYNPGRGRVDTQYF
few	TRBV12-5	TRBJ1-1	.	TGTGCTAGTGACCAACAGGGCGTTATGAACACTGAAGCTTTCTTT	CASDQQGVMNTEAFF
few	TRBV6-1	TRBJ1-1	.	TGTGCCAGCAGTGCTAACACTGAAGCTTTCTTT	CASSANTEAFF
many	TRBV5-1	TRBJ1-4	.	TGCGCCAGCAGCTTCGGCCAGCTAGATGAAAAACTGTTTTTT	CASSFGQLDEKLFF
few	TRBV6-1	TRBJ2-2	.	TGTGCCAGCATTGACGGAACGGAAAACACCGGGGAGCTGTTTTTT	CASIDGTENTGELFF
few	TRBV15	TRBJ1-3	.	TGTGCCACCAGCAGAGCAAGAAACTCTGGAAACACCATATATTTT	CATSRARNSGNTIYF
many	TRBV4-3	TRBJ1-2	.	TGCGCCAGCAGCCAAGATAGAGCAGTTAACTATGGCTACACCTTC	CASSQDRAVNYGYTF
many	TRBV28	TRBJ2-3	.	TGTGCCAGCAGTTTGCCCAGCGCACTCACAGATACGCAGTATTTT	CASSLPSALTDTQYF
few	TRBV14	TRBJ2-2	TRBD1	TGTGCCAGCAGTCGTTTCTCGGACAGGGCGAACACCGGGGAGCTGTTTTTT	CASSRFSDRANTGELFF
few	TRBV11-2	TRBJ1-5	.	TGTGCCAGCAGCTTAGACGTCCGCGGGCAGCCCCAGCATTTT	CASSLDVRGQPQHF
medium-sized	TRBV2	TRBJ2-7	.	TGTGCCAGCAGTGTTAGCAGGACCTACGAGCAGTACTTC	CASSVSRTYEQYF
medium-sized	TRBV12-3/TRBV12-4	TRBJ2-7	TRBD2	TGTGCCAGCAGTTTACTAGCGGGCTCCTACGAGCAGTACTTC	CASSLLAGSYEQYF
.	TRBV7-8	TRBJ1-5	.	TGTGCCAGCAGCTTAGTGCCCTTAGGGAACCAGCCCCAGCATTTT	CASSLVPLGNQPQHF
many	TRBV25-1	TRBJ2-2	TRBD1	TGTGCCAGCAGTGAAAGACAGGGGGCCTCCGGGGAGCTGTTTTTT	CASSERQGASGELFF
many	TRBV9	TRBJ2-2	TRBD2	TGTGCCAGCAGCGCCGGGGGGGAACACGGGGAGCTGTTTTTT	CASSAGGEHGELFF
.	TRBV11-2	TRBJ2-2	TRBD2	TGTGCCAGCAGCTGGACTAGCGGGAGCCTCGCCGGGGAGCTGTTTTTT	CASSWTSGSLAGELFF
.	TRBV4-3	TRBJ1-6	TRBD1	TGCGCCAGCAGCCAAGTGTTAGGGGGCGGATCACCCCTCCACTTT	CASSQVLGGGSPLHF
few	TRBV6-1	TRBJ2-3	TRBD2	TGTGCCAGCAGTGAAGTGAGCGGGGGGGCCGGCACAGATACGCAGTATTTT	CASSEVSGGAGTDTQYF
few	TRBV20-1	TRBJ2-7	TRBD2	TGCAGTGCTATACAAGGGACTAGCGGGAAGCGGAGCGAGCAGTACTTC	CSAIQGTSGKRSEQYF
.	TRBV9	TRBJ2-2	.	TGTGCCAGCAGCGTACAGGGGAGTGCCGGGGAGCTGTTTTTT	CASSVQGSAGELFF
few	TRBV28	TRBJ1-6	.	TGTGCCAGCAGTCTTGGGGCTGGCTCCTATAATTCACCCCTCCACTTT	CASSLGAGSYNSPLHF
.	TRBV11-1	TRBJ2-1	.	TGTGCCAGCATCGATATTCTAAGGACTCACTACAATGAGCAGTTCTTC	CASIDILRTHYNEQFF
few	TRBV6-1	TRBJ1-1	.	TGTGCCAGCATGATCGGGGTAAGAGGTCACACTGAAGCTTTCTTT	CASMIGVRGHTEAFF
few	TRBV6-1	TRBJ2-6	.	TGTGCCAGCATCGAAGGGGAGTCTGGGGCCAACGTCCTGACTTTC	CASIEGESGANVLTF